Listed below are T cell receptor beta chains from one sample, sequenced in a study of blood T cell repertoires in COVID-19. The data were produced by immunoSEQ multiplex PCR, yet TCRdb's version contains in-frame clones alone and is incomplete. Of roughly 330,000 clones detected, approximately 88% appear once; the ten largest clones hold nearly 6.5%. Sequenced: peripheral blood. The receptors shown here come from a man between 18 and 29 years old who had recovered from COVID-19. The CDR3 runs from the conserved cysteine through the conserved F or W. The D gene is left open where the match is weak. Not every row has a clone size; where given, it reads once, few, many or a size class.

d_call	v_call	j_call	clone_size	cdr3_aa	cdr3_nt
.	TRBV6-1	TRBJ2-7	.	CASSEEEDSYEQYF	TGTGCCAGCAGTGAAGAGGAGGACTCCTACGAGCAGTACTTC
TRBD2	TRBV7-3	TRBJ2-1	.	CASSTRTSGGAREQFF	TGTGCCAGCAGCACCCGGACTAGCGGGGGGGCTAGGGAGCAGTTCTTC
TRBD1	TRBV9	TRBJ2-7	.	CASSTQGADEQYF	TGTGCCAGCAGCACACAGGGGGCGGACGAGCAGTACTTC
TRBD1	TRBV10-3	TRBJ2-7	.	CAISDPTGPLTYEQYF	TGTGCCATCAGTGACCCGACAGGGCCACTTACCTACGAGCAGTACTTC
.	TRBV24-1	TRBJ2-2	.	CATSDQGELFF	TGTGCCACCAGTGACCAGGGGGAGCTGTTTTTT
.	TRBV7-2	TRBJ1-2	.	CASSLVYTDPNYGYTF	TGTGCCAGCAGCTTAGTTTACACAGACCCTAACTATGGCTACACCTTC
.	TRBV6-4	TRBJ1-6	.	CASSESAYNSPLHF	TGTGCCAGCAGTGAGAGCGCCTATAATTCACCCCTCCACTTT
.	TRBV16	TRBJ2-5	.	CASSQGRQQETQYF	TGTGCCAGCAGCCAAGGGAGGCAGCAAGAGACCCAGTACTTC
.	TRBV28	TRBJ1-2	.	CASVRDSANYGYTF	TGTGCCAGCGTCAGGGATTCAGCTAACTATGGCTACACCTTC
TRBD1	TRBV7-8	TRBJ1-1	.	CASSLYQGQGHTMNTEAFF	TGTGCCAGCAGCCTCTACCAAGGACAGGGACACACCATGAACACTGAAGCTTTCTTT
TRBD1	TRBV6-5	TRBJ2-2	.	CASSYEGTGRTGELFF	TGTGCCAGCAGTTACGAGGGGACAGGGAGAACCGGGGAGCTGTTTTTT
TRBD1	TRBV27	TRBJ2-4	.	CASSPGQGRAKNIQYF	TGTGCCAGCAGTCCGGGACAGGGGAGAGCCAAAAACATTCAGTACTTC
TRBD1	TRBV19	TRBJ1-5	.	CASSRAGGPSLVGQPQHF	TGTGCCAGTAGTAGGGCAGGGGGCCCCTCGTTGGTTGGTCAGCCCCAGCATTTT
TRBD2	TRBV4-2	TRBJ2-5	.	CASSQEATSGVETQYF	TGTGCCAGCAGCCAAGAAGCGACTAGCGGGGTTGAGACCCAGTACTTC
TRBD2	TRBV19	TRBJ2-2	.	CASSRTSGRANTGELFF	TGTGCCAGTAGTAGGACTAGCGGGAGGGCGAACACCGGGGAGCTGTTTTTT
.	TRBV4-1	TRBJ1-2	few	CASSNRTAYGYTF	TGCGCCAGCAGCAACAGGACAGCCTATGGCTACACCTTC
.	TRBV24-1	TRBJ2-1	.	CATSFGAGEQFF	TGTGCCACCAGTTTTGGGGCTGGGGAGCAGTTCTTC
TRBD1	TRBV5-4	TRBJ2-5	.	CASSLDRGRSGETQYF	TGTGCCAGCAGCTTGGACAGGGGGCGCTCCGGCGAGACCCAGTACTTC
TRBD1	TRBV10-3	TRBJ2-7	.	CAISELARQGIYEQYF	TGTGCCATCAGTGAGTTGGCCCGACAGGGGATATACGAGCAGTACTTC
TRBD1	TRBV29-1	TRBJ2-1	.	CSVQDRAIIYNEQFF	TGCAGCGTGCAGGACAGGGCTATAATCTACAATGAGCAGTTCTTC
TRBD2	TRBV30	TRBJ2-3	.	CAWRGGPSGKASTDTQYF	TGTGCCTGGAGAGGAGGGCCTAGCGGAAAGGCTAGCACAGATACGCAGTATTTT
.	TRBV7-2	TRBJ1-2	few	CASSLDGVNYGYTF	TGTGCCAGCAGCTTAGACGGGGTTAACTATGGCTACACCTTC
TRBD1	TRBV19	TRBJ2-1	once	CASSLRQGDEQFF	TGTGCCAGCTCTCTTCGACAGGGCGATGAGCAGTTCTTC
.	TRBV2	TRBJ2-1	.	CASSFGSPSYNEQFF	TGTGCCAGCAGCTTCGGGTCGCCCTCCTACAATGAGCAGTTCTTC
TRBD1	TRBV13	TRBJ2-7	.	CASSLQGAHGEQYF	TGTGCCAGCAGCTTACAGGGGGCGCACGGCGAGCAGTACTTC
.	TRBV4-3	TRBJ2-3	.	CASSPRGASSTDTQYF	TGCGCCAGCAGCCCCCGGGGGGCCTCCTCCACAGATACGCAGTATTTT
.	TRBV9	TRBJ1-3	.	CASSPSGNTIYF	TGTGCCAGCAGCCCCTCGGGAAACACCATATATTTT
TRBD1	TRBV9	TRBJ1-1	.	CASSVSLQGEAFF	TGTGCCAGCAGCGTATCACTACAGGGGGAAGCTTTCTTT
TRBD1	TRBV6-2/TRBV6-3	TRBJ2-7	once	CASSVDRDYEQYF	TGTGCCAGCAGTGTAGACAGGGACTACGAGCAGTACTTC
.	TRBV10-3	TRBJ2-2	.	CAISGREDTGELFF	TGTGCCATCAGTGGACGCGAGGACACCGGGGAGCTGTTTTTT
TRBD1	TRBV7-9	TRBJ1-1	.	CASSSLWTGGWKVAEAFF	TGTGCCAGCAGCTCTTTGTGGACAGGGGGCTGGAAGGTGGCTGAAGCTTTCTTT
TRBD2	TRBV9	TRBJ2-1	once	CASSVSGRSYNEQFF	TGTGCCAGCAGCGTTAGCGGGAGGTCCTACAATGAGCAGTTCTTC
TRBD1	TRBV6-2/TRBV6-3	TRBJ1-5	.	CASSYSRTGLDSNQPQHF	TGTGCCAGCAGTTACTCCAGGACAGGTTTAGATAGCAATCAGCCCCAGCATTTT
.	TRBV5-1	TRBJ2-7	.	CASSLGRTTSYEQYF	TGCGCCAGCAGCTTGGGTAGGACAACCTCCTACGAGCAGTACTTC
.	TRBV6-6	TRBJ1-4	.	CASLTGFIRTNEKLFF	TGTGCCAGCCTAACAGGGTTTATTCGAACTAATGAAAAACTGTTTTTT